The present entry profiles one T cell receptor beta chain with its context. Its target is not known. Spike-ins of synthetic TCR analog templates went into each PCR. Profiled with immunoSEQ multiplex PCR; TCRdb holds only in-frame clones, not every one. The top ten hold 2.5% to 3.5% of the sample, which has fewer than 25,000 clones, roughly 85% seen once. The data originate from a study of PD-L1 blockade in urothelial cancer. Whole-study context: Analyses used blood from 3 weeks (second dose) and 6 weeks after treatment start. Study-wide results and caveats: Better progression-free and overall survival followed lower pretreatment blood clonality. Durable-benefit patients expanded tumor-associated blood clones more at 3 weeks.

Trimming took off 5 bases at V and 4 bases at J, with 16 bases between the two ends. CDR1 is SEHNR, CDR2 FQNEAQ, per germline (reference sequence). This CDR3 comprises 15 residues. Sample: PBMCs, taken around atezolizumab (anti-PD-L1) treatment. This TCR was sampled from a man between 50 and 59 years old with urothelial cancer. This sequence joins TRBV7-9 and TRBJ2-3; a possible D gene is TRBD1 (8 bases). CDR3 nucleotide sequence: TGTGCCAGCAGCCGTACAGGGGGGGGCGCAGATACGCAGTATTTT. It yields the protein CASSRTGGGADTQYF.